This T cell receptor (beta chain) derives from a study of CD8+ T cells in alopecia areata. Sequencing templates came from extracted RNA that was reverse transcribed into cDNA. Measured with immunoSEQ multiplex PCR; TCRdb has only the in-frame clones, and not every one. The data contain roughly 65,000 clones, roughly 44% of them seen just once; the ten biggest clones take up about a sixth. Alopecia areata patients provided lesional scalp punch biopsies and peripheral blood, both collected for the study. Using a FACSAria, the CD4+ and CD8+ T cells were sorted from the PBMCs. Germline values: CDR1 MNHEY, CDR2 SMNVEV (reference sequence). This CDR3 has 16 amino acids. After removal of 4 bases from V and 1 base from J, the junction contained 9 bases not matched to a gene.

The clonotype originates from a human donor with alopecia areata. The source material was CD8+ T cells sorted from blood, sampled at week 0. This chain uses TRBV27 with TRBJ2-5; 7 positions agree with TRBD2. The CDR3 reads CASSSIPGLPQETQYF. Here the CDR3 DNA reads TGTGCCAGCAGTTCGATTCCGGGACTACCCCAAGAGACCCAGTACTTC.